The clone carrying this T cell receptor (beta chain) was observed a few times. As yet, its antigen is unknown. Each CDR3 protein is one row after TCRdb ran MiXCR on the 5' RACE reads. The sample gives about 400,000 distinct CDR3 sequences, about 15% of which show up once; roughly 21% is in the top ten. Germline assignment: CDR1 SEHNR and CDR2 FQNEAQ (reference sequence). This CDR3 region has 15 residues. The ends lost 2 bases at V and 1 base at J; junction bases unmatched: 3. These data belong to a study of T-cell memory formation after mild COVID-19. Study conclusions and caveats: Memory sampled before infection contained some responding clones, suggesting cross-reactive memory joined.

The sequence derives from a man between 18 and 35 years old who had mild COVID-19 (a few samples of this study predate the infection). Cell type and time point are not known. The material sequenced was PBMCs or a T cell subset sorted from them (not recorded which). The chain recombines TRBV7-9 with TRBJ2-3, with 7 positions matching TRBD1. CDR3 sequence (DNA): TGTGCCAGCAGCTTATGGGGACAGCGCACAGATACGCAGTATTTT. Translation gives CASSLWGQRTDTQYF.